Below, 20 T cell receptor beta chains from the same sample are listed, as sequenced in a study of blood T cells in healthy people across ages. For the second PCR, which ran for roughly 6 to 12 cycles, a sample-barcoded 5' primer and a J-beta primer mix were used. Each CDR3 protein is one row after TCRdb ran MiXCR on the 5' RACE reads. The sample holds approximately 850,000 distinct CDR3 sequences, roughly 64% seen once. The source material was blood. These receptors were obtained from a young man in good health.

This chain uses TRBV5-6 with TRBJ2-5; D gene unclear. Matching the DNA end better, TRBJ2-4 makes the J call doubtful. This CDR3 has 15 residues. Germline CDR1 SGHDT, CDR2 YYEEEE. The CDR3 loop reads CASSPGRAQKNIQYF. CDR3 DNA sequence: TGTGCCAGCAGCCCCGGCCGGGCGCAGAAAAACATTCAGTACTTC.

The J gene is TRBJ2-5, the V gene TRBV29-1; possible D gene TRBD2, 6 bases. The J call may be wrong; the DNA end is better matched by TRBJ2-7. The CDR3 sequence is 13 residues long. The germline V gene encodes CDR1 SQVTM and CDR2 ANQGSEA. The CDR3 bases are TGCAGCGCTACGGAGTTCCTCGGGGGCGAGCAGTACTTC. Protein product: CSATEFLGGEQYF.

The table lists this clonotype with a few counts. This chain connects TRBV27 to TRBJ2-7; maybe TRBD1 (6 bases). This CDR3 comprises 16 residues. Per the germline V gene, CDR1 is MNHEY and CDR2 is SMNVEV (reference sequence). The V end lost 6 bases, the J end lost 2 bases, and 20 bases lay between the germline ends. The CDR3 protein is CASSRPTGLFPYEQYF. CDR3 nucleotides: TGTGCCAGCAGCCGACCTACAGGGTTATTTCCCTACGAGCAGTACTTC.

This clonotype was counted a few times. The gene calls are TRBV29-1 and TRBJ2-5, with D perhaps assigned TRBD1 or TRBD2 (6 bases each). Trimming removed 5 bases from V and 5 bases from J, with 12 bases in between. Germline V lookup: CDR1 SQVTM, CDR2 ANQGSEA. The CDR3 sequence is 12 residues long. The CDR3 spells CSVTGAGETQYF. DNA for the CDR3: TGCAGCGTTACGGGGGCGGGCGAGACCCAGTACTTC.

The CDR3 here is CASSLVGVGREQYF. For the CDR3, the DNA is TGTGCCAGCAGTTTGGTCGGGGTGGGGCGGGAGCAGTACTTC. The genes are TRBV12-3 or TRBV12-4 and TRBJ2-1, with D perhaps TRBD1 or TRBD2 (5 bases each). The DNA matches TRBJ2-7 better at its end, which makes the J call doubtful. CDR3 length equals 14 residues.

The chain couples TRBV6-2 or TRBV6-3 to TRBJ2-1; D is perhaps TRBD1 or TRBD2 (5 bases each). Germline V lookup: CDR1 MNHEY, CDR2 SVGEGT. The CDR3 is made up of 17 amino acids. Trimming shortened V by 4 bases and J by 1 base, and 17 bases separated the two germline ends. CDR3 in DNA: TGTGCCAGCAGTTCCGGGGCTAGCCGTCTGTCCTACAATGAGCAGTTCTTC. Its protein is CASSSGASRLSYNEQFF.

This clonotype was detected a few times. The J gene is TRBJ2-4, the V gene TRBV7-2; D might be TRBD1 (5 bases). Germline V gene sequence: CDR1 SGHTA, CDR2 FQGNSA. Trimming removed 5 bases from V and 0 bases from J, with 20 bases in between. The CDR3 contains 18 residues. The CDR3 nucleotides are TGTGCCAGCAGCCCGGCCCCCGCAGGGCCCCTAGCCAAAAACATTCAGTACTTC. Translated: CASSPAPAGPLAKNIQYF. Together with reference TRBV7-2 and TRBJ2-4, the CDR3 gives the full variable domain: GAGVSQSPSNKVTEKGKDVELRCDPISGHTALYWYRQSLGQGLEFLIYFQGNSAPDKSGLPSDRFSAERTGGSVSTLTIQRTQQEDSAVYLCASSPAPAGPLAKNIQYFGAGTRLSVL.

A few counts support this clonotype. The CDR3 DNA reads TGTGCCAGCAGCTTACAGGGACCTTATAATTCACCCCTCCACTTT. Protein: CASSLQGPYNSPLHF. The rearrangement links TRBV6-5 to TRBJ1-6; TRBD1 might be the D (6 bases). CDR1 is MNHEY, CDR2 SVGAGI, per germline. Trimming pared 6 bases from V and 4 bases from J, leaving 13 bases between. This CDR3 has 15 amino acids.

The chain has TRBV20-1 and TRBJ2-5; 10 bases map to TRBD2. This CDR3 has 16 residues. Germline CDR1 is DFQATT and CDR2 is SNEGSKA (reference sequence). The V gene end was trimmed by 3 bases and the J gene end by 7 bases; junction bases not matched to a gene: 14. CDR3 region: CSARPSGRLLLGTQYF. CDR3 in DNA: TGCAGTGCTAGGCCTAGCGGGAGACTATTACTTGGGACCCAGTACTTC.

This sequence joins TRBV2 and TRBJ2-1; the match to TRBD2 covers 8 bases. Germline assignment: CDR1 SNHLY and CDR2 FYNNEI. The V and J ends lost 6 bases and 13 bases, in that order; junction bases with no gene match: 14. This CDR3 is 14 amino acids long. The CDR3 coding sequence is TGTGCCAGCAGGGACGGGGGGGGTGTAGAGACCCAGTTCTTC. This gives the protein CASRDGGGVETQFF.

The rearrangement uses TRBV6-2 or TRBV6-3 and TRBJ2-1; maybe TRBD2 (6 bases). V gave up 4 bases and J gave up 8 bases, with 15 bases separating them. This CDR3 is 14 amino acids long. From germline, CDR1 is MNHEY and CDR2 SVGEGT. DNA of the CDR3: TGTGCCAGCAGTTCCCGGGGCGGGAAAGATGAGCAGTTCTTC. Its translation: CASSSRGGKDEQFF.

The gene calls are TRBV20-1 and TRBJ2-3, with 7 bases lining up with TRBD2. This CDR3 spans 14 amino acids. In germline, CDR1 is DFQATT, CDR2 SNEGSKA (reference sequence). Trimming removed 5 bases from V and 4 bases from J; junction bases left unmatched: 9. The CDR3 protein is CSARAGVSADTQYF. The DNA of the CDR3 is TGCAGTGCTCGGGCGGGGGTGAGCGCAGATACGCAGTATTTT.

The V and J genes are TRBV6-5 and TRBJ1-2, with D unclear. CDR3 length: 15 amino acids. The V gene lost 6 bases and the J gene lost 2 bases, with 16 bases spanning the gap. CDR1 is MNHEY and CDR2 is SVGAGI in the germline V gene. CDR3 nucleotides: TGTGCCAGCAGCTCCCCGAGGACTAAAAACTATGGCTACACCTTC. Translation: CASSSPRTKNYGYTF.

This clonotype has a handful of counts. Germline is not matched at one junction end, which may reflect a read error. The chain recombines TRBV20-1 with TRBJ2-7; D possibly matches TRBD1 or TRBD2 (5 bases each). Per the germline V gene, CDR1 is DFQATT and CDR2 is SNEGSKA (reference sequence). CDR3 length: 13 amino acids. CDR3: CSAPVGVSNEQYF. In DNA form, the CDR3 reads TGCAGTGCCCCGGTGGGGGTCTCCAACGAGCAGTACTTC.

The chain couples TRBV5-1 to TRBJ2-1, with 11 bases aligning to TRBD2. Germline CDR1 is SGHRS and CDR2 is YFSETQ. The CDR3 sequence is 17 residues long. With 3 bases clipped from V and 9 bases from J, the junction kept 14 bases outside the gene matches. In DNA, the CDR3 is TGCGCCAGCAGCTACGGGCTTCTAGCGGGGGGTCTGAGTGAGCAGTTCTTC. Translating gives CASSYGLLAGGLSEQFF.

CDR3 nucleotides: TGTGCCAGCAGTCGGGGACTAGCGGGAGGACCGGCCCGATATTCACACAATGAGCAGTTCTTC. It specifies CASSRGLAGGPARYSHNEQFF. The chain combines TRBV28 with TRBJ2-1, with 15 bases identical to TRBD2. Germline V gives CDR1 MDHEN, CDR2 SYDVKM. Germline trimming cut 5 bases from V and 5 bases from J; bases unmatched to any gene: 19. The CDR3 has 21 amino acids.

The chain joins TRBV6-6 to TRBJ2-7; D call uncertain. CDR1 and CDR2 from the germline V gene are MNHNY and SVGAGI (reference sequence). The CDR3 is 15 amino acids. V was pared by 2 bases and J by 10 bases, with 21 bases between. Here the CDR3 reads CASSYTGRRRSFQYF. CDR3 sequence (DNA): TGTGCCAGCAGTTACACCGGCCGACGGAGATCGTTTCAGTACTTC.

The gene calls are TRBV9 and TRBJ1-1, with a possible D match to TRBD1 (6 bases). Germline V CDR1 and CDR2: SGDLS, YYNGEE. The CDR3 is made up of 16 amino acids. Trimming shortened V by 4 bases and J by 1 base, and 17 bases separated the two germline ends. The CDR3, as DNA: TGTGCCAGCAGCCCCTCCCGGACAGTGAGGAACACTGAAGCTTTCTTT. It yields the protein CASSPSRTVRNTEAFF.

This clonotype was counted a single time. The V gene is TRBV6-5, the J gene TRBJ1-2; the D is unclear. V was trimmed by 2 bases and J by 5 bases, leaving 9 bases between them. The CDR3 has 13 residues. From germline, CDR1 is MNHEY and CDR2 SVGAGI. CDR3 sequence (DNA): TGTGCCAGCAGTTACGGACGCAGATATGGCTACACCTTC. It codes for CASSYGRRYGYTF.

This clonotype was recorded a few times. The chain links TRBV3-1 to TRBJ2-1; TRBD2 is a possible D gene (5 bases). V shed 0 bases and J shed 0 bases, with 6 bases lying between them. The CDR3 is made up of 15 amino acids. CDR1 and CDR2 (germline): LGHDT, YNNKEL (reference sequence). The DNA of the CDR3 is TGTGCCAGCAGCCAAGACGCGGGCTCCTACAATGAGCAGTTCTTC. Its protein product is CASSQDAGSYNEQFF.